This record looks at one TCR beta chain sequence and its context. The source of the sample is a study of shared clonotypes between healthy human individuals. CDR1 and CDR2 (germline): PRHDT, FYEKMQ (reference sequence). V was trimmed by 1 base and J by 0 bases, leaving 7 bases between them. The CDR3 length is 14 residues. Repertoires were generated with immunoSEQ multiplex PCR, while TCRdb's copy carries only in-frame clones and drops some. The repertoire has millions of clones, 85% to 95% of them found once; the top ten carry around 0.13%. The gene calls are TRBV13 and TRBJ2-7; D remains unclear. This sequence originates from a man between 18 and 35 years old in good health. Material: naive CD4+ T cells sorted from blood. The subset is: CD45RA+ positively selected. Here the CDR3 reads CASSLVVSSYEQYF. The CDR3 region has the DNA TGTGCCAGCAGCTTAGTTGTCAGCTCCTACGAGCAGTACTTC. The full variable domain, rest sourced from reference TRBV13 and TRBJ2-7, is AAGVIQSPRHLIKEKRETATLKCYPIPRHDTVYWYQQGPGQDPQFLISFYEKMQSDKGSIPDRFSAQQFSDYHSELNMSSLELGDSALYFCASSLVVSSYEQYFGPGTRLTVT.